This T cell receptor beta chain is from a study of T cell responses to AZD1222 COVID-19 vaccine. Whole-study results and caveats: A rise in Spike-specific TCR breadth and depth followed two AZD1222 doses. Baseline serology detected seropositivity in only six or seven AZD1222 recipients. Spike regions recognized by vaccine-associated CD4 TCRs spanned the protein, led by 160-218 and 743-854.

The data were produced by immunoSEQ multiplex PCR, yet TCRdb's version contains in-frame clones alone and is incomplete. The data show around 120,000 clones, approximately 92% seen once. About this clone: What it recognizes is unknown.

Per germline, CDR1 MGHRA and CDR2 YSYEKL. This CDR3 has 13 residues. Trimming cost V 3 bases and J 10 bases, with 13 bases left between them. V is TRBV4-1 and J is TRBJ2-1; possibly TRBD2 for D (5 bases). This specimen consisted of peripheral blood, obtained on day 0 of AZD1222 vaccination. This sequence was found in an adult in good health. As DNA, the CDR3 is TGCGCCAGCAGCCATCCGGAGGCCTTAGAGCAGTTCTTC. It encodes CASSHPEALEQFF.